This T cell receptor (beta chain) stems from a study of cytomegalovirus exposure and HLA in healthy donors. Whole-study results and caveats: Excluded were some V segments that proved indistinguishable, including TRBV6-2 and TRBV6-3.

For this clone: Its specificity is unknown.

Germline V gene lookup returns CDR1 SGHDT and CDR2 YYEEEE. Trimming took off 2 bases at V and 2 bases at J, with 8 bases between the two ends. The CDR3 sequence is 13 residues long. It was with 60 Vbeta and 13 Jbeta primers that the PCR ran. The data were produced by immunoSEQ multiplex PCR, yet TCRdb's version contains in-frame clones alone and is incomplete. This sample has under 200,000 clones, with roughly 13% found just once. The sequence was collected from a man aged 50 or older in good health and CMV-seropositive. The rearrangement links TRBV5-6 to TRBJ2-7; tentatively, D is TRBD1 (5 bases). Sequences were obtained from PBMCs. In DNA form, the CDR3 reads TGTGCCAGCAGCTTCATGACAGCCTACGAGCAGTACTTC. Encoded protein: CASSFMTAYEQYF.